The 19 T cell receptor beta chains given below trace back to one sample, sequenced in a study of T-cell reconstitution after alpha-beta-depleted transplantation in children. A library of TCRbeta sequences, prepared with unique molecular identifiers, was generated. One entry per CDR3 protein, called by TCRdb with MiXCR from the PCR reads. The sample shows some 350,000 distinct CDR3 sequences, 10% of them seen only once. Sequences were derived from PBMCs from the stem cell graft donor, sampled from the stem cell graft. All receptors derive from a human donor who donated a stem cell graft to a child with acute lymphoblastic leukemia.

This clonotype was seen only a few times. The chain joins TRBV7-3 to TRBJ2-1, with TRBD2 matching 8 bases. J gave up 5 bases and V 7 bases, and 7 bases lay outside the gene matches. This CDR3 region has 14 residues. In germline, CDR1 is SGHTA, CDR2 FQGTGA. CDR3: CASTLSGRHNEQFF. Written as DNA, the CDR3 is TGTGCCAGCACTCTGAGCGGGAGACACAATGAGCAGTTCTTC.

The chain uses TRBV11-3 and TRBJ2-7; the D is unclear. V was pared by 2 bases and J by 3 bases, with 8 bases between. Per the germline V gene, CDR1 is SGHNT and CDR2 is YENEEA. The CDR3 length is 13 residues. In nucleotides, the CDR3 is TGTGCCAGCAGCTTACACGACGGCTACGAGCAGTACTTC. Encoded protein: CASSLHDGYEQYF.

J is TRBJ1-5 and V is TRBV7-9, with 8 bases matching TRBD1. Looked up from germline, CDR1 is SEHNR and CDR2 is FQNEAQ (reference sequence). The CDR3 is made up of 14 amino acids. Trimming cost V 6 bases and J 3 bases; bases outside gene matches: 4. CDR3 protein: CASSSDRVNQPQHF. The CDR3 region has the DNA TGTGCCAGCAGTTCGGACAGGGTCAATCAGCCCCAGCATTTT.

This chain links TRBV6-2 or TRBV6-3 with TRBJ2-7, with TRBD2 as a possible D gene (6 bases). V dropped 5 bases and J dropped 3 bases, with 14 bases sitting between them. The CDR3 runs to 14 residues. The germline V gene has CDR1 MNHEY and CDR2 SVGEGT. Here the CDR3 reads CASSPRTISYEQYF. CDR3 DNA: TGTGCCAGCAGTCCAAGGACTATTAGCTACGAGCAGTACTTC.

This clonotype was picked up a small number of times. The V call is TRBV4-1, the J call TRBJ1-1; D is undetermined. With 1 base removed from V and 6 bases from J, the gap between germline ends came to 6 bases. CDR3 length: 12 amino acids. Germline CDR1 and CDR2: MGHRA and YSYEKL. CDR3 sequence: CASSQAASEAFF. The CDR3 bases are TGCGCCAGCAGCCAAGCAGCGTCTGAAGCTTTCTTT.

In the case of this clonotype: The junction departs from the called germline gene at one end, perhaps through a read error. This rearrangement joins TRBV7-2 to TRBJ1-1, with 7 bases lining up with TRBD1. CDR1 is SGHTA, CDR2 FQGNSA, per germline. The CDR3 is 15 amino acids. This chain's CDR3 is CASRLGTVGNTEAFF. CDR3 in DNA: TGTGCCAGCCGCTTAGGGACAGTCGGGAACACTGAAGCTTTCTTT.

The chain carries TRBV7-9 and TRBJ2-2; 7 bases fit TRBD1. The CDR3 covers 13 residues. Per the germline V gene, CDR1 is SEHNR and CDR2 is FQNEAQ (reference sequence). Germline trimming cut 5 bases from V and 6 bases from J; bases unmatched to any gene: 3. For the CDR3, the DNA is TGTGCCAGCAGCGATCAGGGGGCCGGGGAGCTGTTTTTT. Protein sequence: CASSDQGAGELFF.

V is TRBV4-1 and J is TRBJ2-1, with 11 bases that match TRBD1. CDR1 and CDR2 (germline): MGHRA, YSYEKL. The CDR3 consists of 16 residues. V shed 7 bases and J 3 bases; nucleotides not matched to a gene: 8. The CDR3 DNA is TGCGCCAGCATGGGCCCCGGGACAGGGGGCTACAATGAGCAGTTCTTC. This encodes CASMGPGTGGYNEQFF.

This chain links TRBV27 with TRBJ2-1; D remains ambiguous. V lost 4 bases and J 3 bases, leaving 19 bases between the germline ends. This CDR3 comprises 17 residues. Per germline, CDR1 MNHEY and CDR2 SMNVEV (reference sequence). The CDR3 protein is CASSSQTHSPGYNEQFF. Here the CDR3 DNA reads TGTGCCAGCAGTTCTCAGACACATTCTCCGGGCTACAATGAGCAGTTCTTC.

This clonotype was recorded a few times. The V gene is TRBV15, the J gene TRBJ2-7, with D perhaps matching TRBD2 (5 bases). CDR3 length: 12 residues. Germline V gene sequence: CDR1 LNHNV, CDR2 YYDKDF (reference sequence). V lost 10 bases, J lost 6 bases, and 16 bases lay in between. The CDR3, as DNA: TGTGCCATTGGGGAGTCTCGCTTCGAGCAGTACTTC. This translates into CAIGESRFEQYF.

This clonotype has more than one count but fewer than ten. The rearrangement uses TRBV20-1 and TRBJ2-7; D possibly corresponds to TRBD2 (6 bases). From germline, CDR1 is DFQATT and CDR2 SNEGSKA (reference sequence). The V gene lost 5 bases and the J gene lost 3 bases, with 14 bases spanning the gap. The CDR3 loop spans 13 amino acids. Here the CDR3 DNA reads TGCAGTGCTCATCGGGACTCGATCTACGAGCAGTACTTC. It codes for CSAHRDSIYEQYF.

The chain links TRBV20-1 to TRBJ2-7; 7 nucleotides match TRBD2. With V trimmed by 6 bases and J by 4 bases, 9 bases remained unmatched. The CDR3 covers 13 residues. Germline CDR1 and CDR2: DFQATT and SNEGSKA (reference sequence). The CDR3, as DNA: TGCAGTGCCCCTTGGGGGGGGGGTTACGAGCAGTACTTC. Residues: CSAPWGGGYEQYF.

This clonotype has a count of ten or more. V gene TRBV5-1 combines with J gene TRBJ1-2; D uncertain. The V gene lost 3 bases and the J gene lost 1 base, with 13 bases spanning the gap. Germline V lookup: CDR1 SGHRS, CDR2 YFSETQ. CDR3 length: 15 amino acids. DNA of the CDR3: TGCGCCAGCAGCTCTGTTGGGCAGAATAACTATGGCTACACCTTC. The encoded protein is CASSSVGQNNYGYTF.

This clonotype was observed many times. The chain links TRBV11-1 to TRBJ2-1; 8 bases align to TRBD2. Germline lookup yields CDR1 SGHAT and CDR2 FQDESV (reference sequence). J was trimmed by 2 bases and V by 5 bases; bases with no gene match: 8. This CDR3 spans 16 amino acids. The CDR3: CASSPPSGPPYNEQFF. The CDR3 coding sequence is TGTGCCAGCAGCCCCCCTAGCGGGCCTCCCTACAATGAGCAGTTCTTC.

This clonotype was observed a handful of times. The chain links TRBV20-1 to TRBJ1-1; D is unresolved. Per germline, CDR1 DFQATT and CDR2 SNEGSKA (reference sequence). The CDR3 consists of 14 residues. Trimming removed 3 bases at V and 1 base at J, with 12 bases between. The CDR3 region has the DNA TGCAGTGCTAGGAGTCGGGTGGAGAACACTGAAGCTTTCTTT. Residues: CSARSRVENTEAFF.

This clonotype was detected many times. The chain joins TRBV4-1 to TRBJ2-2, with D perhaps assigned TRBD1 or TRBD2 (5 bases each). This CDR3 region has 15 residues. V lost 5 bases and J 4 bases, leaving 14 bases between the germline ends. In germline, CDR1 is MGHRA, CDR2 YSYEKL. The CDR3 region is CASSVRDGATGELFF. The CDR3 DNA follows: TGCGCCAGCAGCGTCCGGGACGGAGCCACCGGGGAGCTGTTTTTT.

This clonotype was observed at least ten times. The chain has TRBV5-6 and TRBJ2-3, with a weak D call TRBD2 (5 bases). CDR1 SGHDT and CDR2 YYEEEE come from the germline V gene. The CDR3 is 16 residues long. The V gene lost 0 bases and the J gene lost 2 bases, with 13 bases spanning the gap. The CDR3 DNA reads TGTGCCAGCAGCTTGGTGCAGCGGAGCGTCACAGATACGCAGTATTTT. Protein: CASSLVQRSVTDTQYF.

V is TRBV3-1 and J is TRBJ2-1, with 8 bases lining up with TRBD2. Germline trimming cut 4 bases from V and 9 bases from J; bases unmatched to any gene: 5. The CDR3 is 13 residues long. Germline CDR1 and CDR2: LGHDT and YNNKEL (reference sequence). Here the CDR3 reads CASSPRLASEQFF. For the CDR3, the DNA is TGTGCCAGCAGCCCAAGACTAGCGAGTGAGCAGTTCTTC.

The chain recombines TRBV6-1 with TRBJ2-7, with 8 bases matching TRBD2. V lost 2 bases to trimming and J lost 3 bases; unmatched junction nucleotides: 3. This CDR3 is 14 amino acids long. CDR1 is MNHNS, CDR2 SASEGT, per germline. The CDR3: CASSEHGGDYEQYF. CDR3 sequence (DNA): TGTGCCAGCAGTGAACACGGGGGGGACTACGAGCAGTACTTC.